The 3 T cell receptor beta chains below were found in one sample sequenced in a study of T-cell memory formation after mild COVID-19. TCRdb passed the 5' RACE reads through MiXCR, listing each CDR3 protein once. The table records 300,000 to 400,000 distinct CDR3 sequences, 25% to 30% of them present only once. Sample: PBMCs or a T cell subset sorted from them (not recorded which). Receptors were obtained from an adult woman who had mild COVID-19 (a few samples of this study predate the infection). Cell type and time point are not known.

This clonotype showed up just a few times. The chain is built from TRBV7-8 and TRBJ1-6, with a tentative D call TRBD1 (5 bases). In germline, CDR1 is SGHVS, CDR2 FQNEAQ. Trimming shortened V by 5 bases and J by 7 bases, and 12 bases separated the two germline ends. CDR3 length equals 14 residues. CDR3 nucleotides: TGTGCCAGCAGCCGCAGCAACAGGAATTCACCCCTCCACTTT. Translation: CASSRSNRNSPLHF.

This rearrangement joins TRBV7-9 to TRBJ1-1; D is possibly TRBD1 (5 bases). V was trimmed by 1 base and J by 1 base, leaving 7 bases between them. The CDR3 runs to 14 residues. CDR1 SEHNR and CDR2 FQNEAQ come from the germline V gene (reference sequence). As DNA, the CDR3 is TGTGCCAGCAGCTTAGACGGGGCGAACACTGAAGCTTTCTTT. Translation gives CASSLDGANTEAFF. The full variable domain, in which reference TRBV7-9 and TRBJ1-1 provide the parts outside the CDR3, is DTGVSQNPRHKITKRGQNVTFRCDPISEHNRLYWYRQTLGQGPEFLTYFQNEAQLEKSRLLSDRFSAERPKGSFSTLEIQRTEQGDSAMYLCASSLDGANTEAFFGQGTRLTVV.

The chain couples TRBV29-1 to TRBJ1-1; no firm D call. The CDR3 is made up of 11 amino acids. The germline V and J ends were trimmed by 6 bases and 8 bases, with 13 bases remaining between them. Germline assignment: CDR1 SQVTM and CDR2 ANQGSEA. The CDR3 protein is CSVGPSLEAFF. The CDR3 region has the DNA TGCAGCGTAGGGCCCAGCCTAGAAGCTTTCTTT.